The 32 T cell receptor beta chains given below trace back to one sample, sequenced in a study of CD8 T cells in Susac syndrome. RNA, at roughly 0.45 to 1 ug, was reverse transcribed with random hexamers. TCRdb re-called the immunoSEQ multiplex PCR reads through MiXCR, storing one row per CDR3 protein. Among under 200,000 distinct CDR3 sequences listed, approximately 95% were seen once. Sequencing was done on a sample of CD4+ T cells from PBMCs. The source of these receptors is a human donor with Susac syndrome.

The chain employs TRBV19 and TRBJ2-6; D remains ambiguous. This CDR3 region has 14 residues. Trimming shortened V by 6 bases and J by 1 base, and 7 bases separated the two germline ends. Germline CDR1 is LNHDA and CDR2 is SQIVND (reference sequence). For the CDR3, the DNA is TGTGCCAGTAGCGCCCTGTCTGGGGCCAACGTCCTGACTTTC. It specifies CASSALSGANVLTF.

This clonotype was picked up one time. This chain connects TRBV3-1 to TRBJ1-4; 7 bases agree with TRBD1. The CDR3 runs to 14 residues. Germline V gives CDR1 LGHDT, CDR2 YNNKEL (reference sequence). J gave up 8 bases and V 5 bases, and 8 bases lay outside the gene matches. The DNA of the CDR3 is TGTGCCAGCAGCAGACAGGGATTAGGGGAAAAACTGTTTTTT. Residues: CASSRQGLGEKLFF.

V usage is TRBV20-1 and J usage is TRBJ2-3, with D perhaps TRBD1 (5 bases). V dropped 2 bases and J dropped 3 bases, with 9 bases sitting between them. This CDR3 has 13 amino acids. CDR1 DFQATT and CDR2 SNEGSKA come from the germline V gene (reference sequence). The CDR3 is CSARIPGTDTQYF. The CDR3 DNA sequence: TGCAGTGCTAGAATTCCAGGGACAGATACGCAGTATTTT.

This chain joins TRBV18 and TRBJ1-5; TRBD1 matches 10 bases. This CDR3 contains 16 residues. CDR1 and CDR2 from the germline V gene are KGHSH and LQKENI. With V trimmed by 3 bases and J by 5 bases, 7 bases remained unmatched. The CDR3 region has the DNA TGTGCCAGCTCACCGGTGGGACAGGGGAAATATCAGCCCCAGCATTTT. This encodes CASSPVGQGKYQPQHF.

Only one count was recorded for this clonotype. The chain uses TRBV3-1 and TRBJ2-1; no clear D gene. Germline lookup yields CDR1 LGHDT and CDR2 YNNKEL (reference sequence). This CDR3 spans 12 amino acids. Trimming stripped 5 bases from V and 4 bases from J, with 6 bases between. The CDR3 nucleotides are TGTGCCAGCAGCTATAGGTACAATGAGCAGTTCTTC. The encoded protein is CASSYRYNEQFF.

V and J are TRBV29-1 and TRBJ2-7; D not resolved. The CDR3 spans 12 residues. Germline CDR1 and CDR2: SQVTM and ANQGSEA. Trimming removed 7 bases from V and 6 bases from J, with 16 bases in between. The CDR3 DNA reads as TGCAGCGGCGGTGGGTCTACGGTCGAGCAGTACTTC. Its translation: CSGGGSTVEQYF.

The rearrangement uses TRBV5-1 and TRBJ2-7, with 7 bases aligning to TRBD2. The CDR3 loop spans 15 amino acids. The V segment lost 2 bases and the J segment 4 bases; nucleotides outside the gene matches: 9. The germline V gene encodes CDR1 SGHRS and CDR2 YFSETQ. The CDR3 protein is CASSFARTGRYEQYF. Written as DNA, the CDR3 is TGCGCCAGCAGCTTCGCCCGGACCGGGAGGTACGAGCAGTACTTC.

The chain is built from TRBV7-2 and TRBJ1-6, with D possibly matching TRBD1 (5 bases). Trimming pared 3 bases from V and 9 bases from J, leaving 12 bases between. This CDR3 is built from 14 residues. CDR1 and CDR2 (germline): SGHTA, FQGNSA. The CDR3 DNA follows: TGTGCCAGCAGCTTTTGGGGCCGGGGTTCACCCCTCCACTTT. Protein sequence: CASSFWGRGSPLHF.

The V gene is TRBV30, the J gene TRBJ2-7, with unresolved D. The length of the CDR3 is 12 residues. V was shortened by 2 bases and J by 4 bases, with 9 bases between the two germline ends. The germline V gene encodes CDR1 GTSNPN and CDR2 SVGIG (reference sequence). CDR3 nucleotides: TGTGCCTGGAGTACCGGACCTTACGAGCAGTACTTC. Translation: CAWSTGPYEQYF.

The rearrangement links TRBV13 to TRBJ1-2; D call uncertain. The V gene's germline CDR1 is PRHDT and CDR2 FYEKMQ (reference sequence). The CDR3 has 14 residues. V dropped 5 bases and J dropped 4 bases, with 14 bases sitting between them. Here the CDR3 reads CASSLSFFFYGYTF. CDR3 bases: TGTGCCAGCAGCCTCTCGTTCTTCTTCTATGGCTACACCTTC.

The gene calls are TRBV5-1 and TRBJ2-7, with no clear D. V was cut by 0 bases and J by 5 bases, with 9 bases left in between. This CDR3 contains 13 residues. Germline V gene lookup returns CDR1 SGHRS and CDR2 YFSETQ. CDR3 loop: CASSLVLGNEQYF. CDR3 nucleotides: TGCGCCAGCAGCTTGGTTCTGGGGAACGAGCAGTACTTC.

This chain joins TRBV4-1 and TRBJ1-5, with D hard to call. The V end was cut by 3 bases, the J end by 3 bases, with 9 bases between. CDR1 is MGHRA and CDR2 is YSYEKL in the germline V gene. This CDR3 has 14 residues. The CDR3 is CASSHGVNNQPQHF. CDR3 coding DNA: TGCGCCAGCAGCCACGGGGTCAACAATCAGCCCCAGCATTTT.

The rearrangement joins TRBV20-1 to TRBJ2-7, with TRBD2 identical over 7 bases. Looked up from germline, CDR1 is DFQATT and CDR2 is SNEGSKA (reference sequence). The length of the CDR3 is 17 residues. With V trimmed by 6 bases and J by 1 base, 18 bases remained unmatched. Here the CDR3 DNA reads TGCAGTGCGTACCCACCTAAAAGGACTAGTCCATCCTACGAGCAGTACGTC. It codes for CSAYPPKRTSPSYEQYV.

The gene calls are TRBV23-1 and TRBJ2-1; 8 nucleotides align to TRBD1. TRBV23-1 is recorded as an ORF, its role being uncertain. V lost 0 bases, J lost 4 bases, and 11 bases stayed unmatched. CDR3 size: 18 residues. CDR3 sequence: CASSQSDSGTGHYNEQFF. The CDR3 DNA reads TGCGCCAGCAGTCAATCGGATTCGGGGACAGGCCATTACAATGAGCAGTTCTTC.

CDR3 loop: CASSRGTATDTQYF. DNA of the CDR3: TGTGCCAGCAGCCGGGGGACAGCCACAGATACGCAGTATTTT. The gene calls are TRBV3-1 and TRBJ2-3, with 7 bases that match TRBD1. This CDR3 contains 14 residues. The V gene end was trimmed by 4 bases and the J gene end by 2 bases; junction bases not matched to a gene: 3. The V gene's germline CDR1 is LGHDT and CDR2 YNNKEL (reference sequence).

The rearrangement links TRBV29-1 to TRBJ2-3; 9 nucleotides align to TRBD1. J was trimmed by 0 bases and V by 7 bases; bases with no gene match: 8. The CDR3 extends over 15 amino acids. Germline CDR1 is SQVTM and CDR2 is ANQGSEA. The CDR3 loop is CSAPYRGRSTDTQYF. CDR3 nucleotides: TGCAGCGCTCCCTACAGGGGGCGGAGCACAGATACGCAGTATTTT.

The rearrangement joins TRBV7-6 to TRBJ1-5, with TRBD1 identical over 8 bases. This CDR3 is 13 amino acids long. CDR1 is SGHVS and CDR2 is FNYEAQ in the germline V gene. Trimming at V came to 6 bases and at J to 7 bases, leaving 5 bases not matched to a gene. CDR3 in amino acids: CASSRTGYQPQHF. The DNA of the CDR3 is TGTGCCAGCAGTCGGACAGGGTACCAGCCCCAGCATTTT. Full variable domain (remainder filled in from reference TRBV7-6 and TRBJ1-5): GAGVSQSPRYKVTKRGQDVALRCDPISGHVSLYWYRQALGQGPEFLTYFNYEAQQDKSGLPNDRFSAERPEGSISTLTIQRTEQRDSAMYRCASSRTGYQPQHFGDGTRLSIL.

This chain uses TRBV4-2 with TRBJ1-4, with D hard to call. V gave up 0 bases and J gave up 4 bases, with 12 bases separating them. The V gene's germline CDR1 is LGHNA and CDR2 YNFKEQ. This CDR3 spans 16 amino acids. CDR3 sequence: CASSQDWSKGNEKLFF. CDR3 bases: TGTGCCAGCAGCCAAGATTGGAGCAAGGGTAATGAAAAACTGTTTTTT.

V usage is TRBV19 and J usage is TRBJ1-4; possibly TRBD1 for D (5 bases). The germline V and J ends were trimmed by 9 bases and 0 bases, with 11 bases remaining between them. Germline loops: CDR1 LNHDA, CDR2 SQIVND (reference sequence). CDR3 length: 14 amino acids. DNA of the CDR3: TGTGCCAGCGGGACGCCTTCAACTAATGAAAAACTGTTTTTT. It codes for CASGTPSTNEKLFF.

The rearrangement links TRBV28 to TRBJ1-1; a weak D match, TRBD1 (5 bases). V was shortened by 3 bases and J by 4 bases, with 15 bases between the two germline ends. This CDR3 contains 15 residues. Germline CDR1 is MDHEN and CDR2 is SYDVKM. For the CDR3, the DNA is TGTGCCAGCAGTTTTGGCGGGGGGAAGAGCACTGAAGCTTTCTTT. This sequence encodes CASSFGGGKSTEAFF. The full variable domain, in which reference TRBV28 and TRBJ1-1 provide the parts outside the CDR3, is DVKVTQSSRYLVKRTGEKVFLECVQDMDHENMFWYRQDPGLGLRLIYFSYDVKMKEKGDIPEGYSVSREKKERFSLILESASTNQTSMYLCASSFGGGKSTEAFFGQGTRLTVV.

V and J are TRBV11-2 and TRBJ2-2; D is perhaps TRBD2 (5 bases). The length of the CDR3 is 14 residues. V was shortened by 5 bases and J by 6 bases, with 13 bases between the two germline ends. Germline CDR1 SGHAT, CDR2 FQNNGV. Written as DNA, the CDR3 is TGTGCCAGCAGCCCTAGCCAGTCCTCCGGGGAGCTGTTTTTT. As protein: CASSPSQSSGELFF.

CDR3 amino acids: CASSFRVEENIQYF. The CDR3 bases are TGTGCCAGCAGTTTTAGGGTTGAGGAAAACATTCAGTACTTC. The chain carries TRBV12-3 or TRBV12-4 and TRBJ2-4; D not resolved. With 3 bases removed from V and 5 bases from J, the gap between germline ends came to 11 bases. The CDR3 consists of 14 residues.

CDR3: CASSPTRTVRNEQYF. In DNA, the CDR3 is TGTGCCAGCAGTCCCACCCGGACAGTTCGGAACGAGCAGTACTTC. The rearrangement uses TRBV28 and TRBJ2-7; weak D call: TRBD1 (6 bases). V lost 5 bases to trimming and J lost 5 bases, with 19 bases between them. The CDR3 consists of 15 residues. The V gene's germline CDR1 is MDHEN and CDR2 SYDVKM.

This rearrangement joins TRBV6-5 to TRBJ1-2, with 9 bases that match TRBD1. Unmatched junction bases numbered 4, after V lost 5 bases and J lost 3 bases. This CDR3 contains 14 residues. Germline-derived CDR1 and CDR2 are MNHEY and SVGAGI. CDR3 sequence (DNA): TGTGCCAGCAGTACGGACAGGGGAGACTATGGCTACACCTTC. Protein: CASSTDRGDYGYTF.

This clonotype is a singleton in its sample. This rearrangement joins TRBV25-1 to TRBJ1-5, with 10 positions matching TRBD1. Losses at the gene ends were 5 bases for V and 7 bases for J; bases not matched to a gene: 8. This CDR3 contains 15 residues. Germline assignment: CDR1 MGHDK and CDR2 SYGVNS. Here the CDR3 reads CASSQGTGDQQPQHF. DNA of the CDR3: TGTGCCAGCAGTCAGGGGACAGGGGATCAGCAGCCCCAGCATTTT.

The chain has TRBV3-1 and TRBJ2-7; 8 nucleotides match TRBD1. The CDR3 sequence is 14 residues long. Germline assignment: CDR1 LGHDT and CDR2 YNNKEL (reference sequence). With 4 bases clipped from V and 4 bases from J, the junction kept 6 bases outside the gene matches. The CDR3 region has the DNA TGTGCCAGCAGCCGCGGGACAGGAAGTTACGAGCAGTACTTC. It translates to CASSRGTGSYEQYF.

CDR3 sequence reads: CASSLKQGALLETQYF. The CDR3, as DNA: TGTGCCAGCTCACTCAAACAGGGGGCGCTGCTCGAGACCCAGTACTTC. The J gene is TRBJ2-5, the V gene TRBV18; the match to TRBD1 covers 9 bases. Germline CDR1 and CDR2: KGHSH and LQKENI. The junction had 11 bases not matched to a gene; V was cut back by 4 bases and J by 5 bases. CDR3 length: 16 residues.

V gene TRBV27 combines with J gene TRBJ2-7, with no clear D. V was clipped by 3 bases and J by 4 bases, with 7 bases between them. The CDR3 is 12 amino acids. Germline CDR1 and CDR2: MNHEY and SMNVEV (reference sequence). The CDR3 nucleotides read TGTGCCAGCAGTTTTAACGGGTACGAGCAGTACTTC. It specifies CASSFNGYEQYF.

In nucleotides, the CDR3 is TGCAGCGTGTCCGGGACAGGGGTGGACTATGGCTACACCTTC. Its translation: CSVSGTGVDYGYTF. This chain uses TRBV29-1 with TRBJ1-2, with TRBD1 matching 10 bases. V shed 6 bases, J shed 3 bases, and the junction held 7 bases outside the gene matches. CDR3 length: 14 amino acids. Germline V gives CDR1 SQVTM, CDR2 ANQGSEA. Looking up the rest from reference TRBV29-1 and TRBJ1-2 gives the full variable domain: SAVISQKPSRDICQRGTSLTIQCQVDSQVTMMFWYRQQPGQSLTLIATANQGSEATYESGFVIDKFPISRPNLTFSTLTVSNMSPEDSSIYLCSVSGTGVDYGYTFGSGTRLTVV.

This clonotype was counted only a few times. The chain couples TRBV11-2 to TRBJ1-6; D not certain. Germline assignment: CDR1 SGHAT and CDR2 FQNNGV. Trimming pared 0 bases from V and 7 bases from J, leaving 4 bases between. CDR3 length: 13 amino acids. The CDR3 bases are TGTGCCAGCAGCTTAGACCCGAATTCACCCCTCCACTTT. This sequence encodes CASSLDPNSPLHF.

This sequence joins TRBV11-2 and TRBJ1-5; 10 bases map to TRBD1. Germline V gene data show CDR1 as SGHAT and CDR2 as FQNNGV. The CDR3 extends over 15 amino acids. V lost 5 bases, J lost 3 bases, and 4 bases stayed unmatched. CDR3 region: CASSGGTGDNQPQHF. The CDR3 region has the DNA TGTGCCAGCAGCGGCGGGACAGGGGACAATCAGCCCCAGCATTTT.

This clonotype was recorded only once. J is TRBJ1-1 and V is TRBV15, with 7 bases that match TRBD1. The CDR3 extends over 15 amino acids. Germline values: CDR1 LNHNV, CDR2 YYDKDF (reference sequence). V was pared by 4 bases and J by 1 base, with 6 bases of the junction left unmatched. Written as DNA, the CDR3 is TGTGCCACCAGCACCCAGGGACAGTCGAACACTGAAGCTTTCTTT. Protein product: CATSTQGQSNTEAFF.